What follows is one T cell receptor beta chain and its context. Its antigen is unidentified. This entry is derived from a study of shared clonotypes between healthy human individuals. Whole-study findings and limits: The four-donor shared clonotypes exceeded non-shared clonotypes in generation probability, with non-shared ones scoring lower. The study's rarefaction showed incomplete sorted-subset sequencing despite large depth.

The V gene end was trimmed by 6 bases and the J gene end by 5 bases; junction bases not matched to a gene: 10. The germline V gene has CDR1 SGHAT and CDR2 FQNNGV. CDR3 length: 14 amino acids. CD45RO-negative cells were positively selected for CCR7, leaving out terminally differentiated effector memory CD45RA+ cells. Participating donors were healthy, HIV-negative adults free of recent acute infections or vaccinations. It was at deep level that the assay was run. TCRdb's table, derived via immunoSEQ multiplex PCR, lists solely in-frame clones and lacks some. The profile shows around 2,000,000 clones, less than 95% of them singletons.

Sequenced material: naive CD8+ T cells sorted from blood. The chain has TRBV11-2 and TRBJ2-7, with TRBD1 matching over 7 bases. The sequence came from a young man in good health. The CDR3 loop reads CASSRDRARNEQYF. In DNA form, the CDR3 reads TGTGCCAGCAGTCGCGACAGGGCGAGAAACGAGCAGTACTTC.